These T cell receptor beta chains were read from a single sample in a study of T cell repertoires in breast cancer. TCRdb fed the emulsion pairing reads into MiXCR, producing one record per CDR3 protein. The sample consists of nearly 40,000 distinct CDR3 sequences, about 48% of them appearing once. Sequencing input: CD8+ T cells. The receptors shown here come from a pool of human donors with breast cancer or a healthy control (not recorded which). The conserved cysteine and the conserved F or W are not part of the CDR3 here.

j_call: TRBJ2-7
v_call: TRBV6-1
cdr3_aa: ASIESTGFPWEQY

j_call: TRBJ2-6
v_call: TRBV7-3
cdr3_aa: ASSPEASGANVLT

j_call: TRBJ2-7
v_call: TRBV6-2/TRBV6-3
cdr3_aa: ASSRGQGMIYEQY

j_call: TRBJ2-7
v_call: TRBV15
cdr3_aa: ATSITLAGLQDEQY

j_call: TRBJ1-6
v_call: TRBV20-1
cdr3_aa: SGGRGTANSPLH

j_call: TRBJ2-3
v_call: TRBV7-6
cdr3_aa: ASSLALAGVGDTQY

j_call: TRBJ2-1
v_call: TRBV5-1
cdr3_aa: ASSLASEDNEQF

j_call: TRBJ1-2
v_call: TRBV4-2
cdr3_aa: ASSQGVGTGTGYT

j_call: TRBJ2-1
v_call: TRBV2
cdr3_aa: AGTSGSVREQF

j_call: TRBJ2-4
v_call: TRBV20-1
cdr3_aa: SALSTGQNIQY

j_call: TRBJ1-2
v_call: TRBV4-2
cdr3_aa: ASNPIMSQGRYGYT

j_call: TRBJ2-5
v_call: TRBV20-1
cdr3_aa: SAQLGVTQY

j_call: TRBJ2-5
v_call: TRBV19
cdr3_aa: ASSIFSRKETQY

j_call: TRBJ1-1
v_call: TRBV5-6
cdr3_aa: ASSQVRGTGNTEAF

j_call: TRBJ1-2
v_call: TRBV2
cdr3_aa: ASSERGLTYGYT

j_call: TRBJ2-1
v_call: TRBV11-1
cdr3_aa: ASSFGEAGGNEQF

j_call: TRBJ1-2
v_call: TRBV28
cdr3_aa: ASSVGTDPNYGYT

j_call: TRBJ2-5
v_call: TRBV20-1
cdr3_aa: SAVQLAGGQMGVETQY

j_call: TRBJ2-1
v_call: TRBV20-1
cdr3_aa: SAPPQREYMGEQF

j_call: TRBJ1-2
v_call: TRBV20-1
cdr3_aa: SAERGGSDYT

j_call: TRBJ1-2
v_call: TRBV7-2
cdr3_aa: ASSIRGNYGYT

j_call: TRBJ2-1
v_call: TRBV6-2/TRBV6-3
cdr3_aa: ASSLPSGISYNEQF

j_call: TRBJ1-3
v_call: TRBV6-5
cdr3_aa: ASSYQRPGTGNTIY

j_call: TRBJ1-2
v_call: TRBV15
cdr3_aa: ATSRPPFGGYT

j_call: TRBJ2-5
v_call: TRBV29-1
cdr3_aa: SVEAGIETQY

j_call: TRBJ1-5
v_call: TRBV12-3/TRBV12-4
cdr3_aa: ASSSTPWTGGNQPQH